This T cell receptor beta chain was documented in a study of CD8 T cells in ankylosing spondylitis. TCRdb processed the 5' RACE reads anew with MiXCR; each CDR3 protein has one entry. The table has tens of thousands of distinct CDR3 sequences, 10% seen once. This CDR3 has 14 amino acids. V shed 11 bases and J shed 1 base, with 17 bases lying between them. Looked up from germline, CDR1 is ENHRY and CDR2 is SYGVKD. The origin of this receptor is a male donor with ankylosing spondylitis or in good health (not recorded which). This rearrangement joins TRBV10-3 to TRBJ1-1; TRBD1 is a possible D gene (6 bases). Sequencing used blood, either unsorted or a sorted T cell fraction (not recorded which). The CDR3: CAPRGGHPNTEAFF. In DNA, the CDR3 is TGTGCCCCCAGAGGGGGACACCCGAACACTGAAGCTTTCTTT.